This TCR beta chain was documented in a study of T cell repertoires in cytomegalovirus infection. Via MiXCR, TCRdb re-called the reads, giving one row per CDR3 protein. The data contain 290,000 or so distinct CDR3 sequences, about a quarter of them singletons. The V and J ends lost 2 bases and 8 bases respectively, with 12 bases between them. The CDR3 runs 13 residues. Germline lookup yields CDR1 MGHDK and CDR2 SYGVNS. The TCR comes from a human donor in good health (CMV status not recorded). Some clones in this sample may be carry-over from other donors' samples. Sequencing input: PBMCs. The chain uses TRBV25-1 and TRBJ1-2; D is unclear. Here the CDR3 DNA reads TGTGCCAGCAGTGAACTGGGTGAAGGAGGCTACACCTTC. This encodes CASSELGEGGYTF.